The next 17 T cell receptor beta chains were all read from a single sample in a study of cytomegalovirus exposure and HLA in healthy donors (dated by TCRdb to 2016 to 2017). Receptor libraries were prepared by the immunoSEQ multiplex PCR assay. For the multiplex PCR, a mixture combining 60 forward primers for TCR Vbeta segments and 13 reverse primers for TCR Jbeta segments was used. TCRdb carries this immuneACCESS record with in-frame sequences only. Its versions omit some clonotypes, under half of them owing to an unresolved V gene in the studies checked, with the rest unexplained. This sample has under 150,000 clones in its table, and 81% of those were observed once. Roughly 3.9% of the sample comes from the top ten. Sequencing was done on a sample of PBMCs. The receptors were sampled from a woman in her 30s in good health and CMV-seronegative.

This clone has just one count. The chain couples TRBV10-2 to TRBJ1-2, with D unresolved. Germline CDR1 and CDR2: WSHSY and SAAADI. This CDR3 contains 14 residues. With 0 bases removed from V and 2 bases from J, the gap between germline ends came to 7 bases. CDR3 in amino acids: CASSESGVNYGYTF. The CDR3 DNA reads TGCGCCAGCAGTGAGTCCGGGGTAAACTATGGCTACACCTTC.

CDR3 residues: CASSLAGSGILGEQYF. The CDR3 DNA is TGTGCCAGCAGCTTGGCCGGTAGCGGGATCTTGGGCGAGCAGTACTTC. This chain connects TRBV5-4 to TRBJ2-5; 8 nucleotides line up with TRBD2. The DNA end favors TRBJ2-7, so the J call may be wrong. The CDR3 is 16 residues long. Germline CDR1 SGHNT, CDR2 YYREEE (reference sequence).

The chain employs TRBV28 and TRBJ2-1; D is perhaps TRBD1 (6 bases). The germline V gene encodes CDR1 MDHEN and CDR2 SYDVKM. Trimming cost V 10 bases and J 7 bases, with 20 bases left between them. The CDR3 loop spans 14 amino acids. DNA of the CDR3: TGTGCCAACAGACCTCCGGGACAAAGGAATGAGCAGTTCTTC. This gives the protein CANRPPGQRNEQFF.

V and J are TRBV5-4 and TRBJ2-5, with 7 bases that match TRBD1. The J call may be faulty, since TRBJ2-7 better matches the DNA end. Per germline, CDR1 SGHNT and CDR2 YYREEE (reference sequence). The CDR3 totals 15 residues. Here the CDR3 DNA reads TGTGCCAGCAGCTCGGGAAGGGACAGACCCTACGAGCAGTACTTC. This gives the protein CASSSGRDRPYEQYF.

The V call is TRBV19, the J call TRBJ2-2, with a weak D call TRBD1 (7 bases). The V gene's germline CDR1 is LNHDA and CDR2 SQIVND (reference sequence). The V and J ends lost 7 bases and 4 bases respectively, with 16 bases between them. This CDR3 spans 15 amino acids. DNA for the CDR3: TGTGCCAGTACCTCCTCGCAGGGGGGCACCGGGGAGCTGTTTTTT. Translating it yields CASTSSQGGTGELFF.

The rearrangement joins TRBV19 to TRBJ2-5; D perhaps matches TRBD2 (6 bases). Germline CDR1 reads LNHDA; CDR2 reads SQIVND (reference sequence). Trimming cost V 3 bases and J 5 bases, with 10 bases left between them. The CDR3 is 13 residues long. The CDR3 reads CASSIEGRETQYF. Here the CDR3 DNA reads TGTGCCAGTAGTATTGAAGGGAGGGAGACCCAGTACTTC.

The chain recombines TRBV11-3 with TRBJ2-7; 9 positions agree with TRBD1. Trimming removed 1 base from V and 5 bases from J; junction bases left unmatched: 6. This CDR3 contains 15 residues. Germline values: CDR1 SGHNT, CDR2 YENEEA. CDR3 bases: TGTGCCAGCAGCTTAGGAGGAGGGACAGGGAACGAGCAGTACTTC. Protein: CASSLGGGTGNEQYF.

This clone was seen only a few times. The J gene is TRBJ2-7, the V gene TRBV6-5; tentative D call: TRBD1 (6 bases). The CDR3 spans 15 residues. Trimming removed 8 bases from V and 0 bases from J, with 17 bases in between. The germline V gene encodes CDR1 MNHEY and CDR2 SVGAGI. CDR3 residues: CASGFYRATSYEQYF. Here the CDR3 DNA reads TGTGCCAGCGGTTTTTACAGGGCAACCTCCTACGAGCAGTACTTC.

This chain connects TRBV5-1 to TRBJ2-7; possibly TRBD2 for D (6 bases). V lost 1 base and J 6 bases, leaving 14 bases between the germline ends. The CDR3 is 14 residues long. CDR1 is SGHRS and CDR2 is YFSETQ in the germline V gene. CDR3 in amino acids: CASSLSQAGGEQYF. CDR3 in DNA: TGCGCCAGCAGCTTGAGCCAAGCGGGTGGCGAGCAGTACTTC.

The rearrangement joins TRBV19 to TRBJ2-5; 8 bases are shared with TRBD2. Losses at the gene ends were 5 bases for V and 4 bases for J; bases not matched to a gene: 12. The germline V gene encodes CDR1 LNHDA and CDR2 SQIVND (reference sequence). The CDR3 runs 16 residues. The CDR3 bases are TGTGCCAGTAGTCGCCCTGTAGCGGGATCGGGAGAGACCCAGTACTTC. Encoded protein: CASSRPVAGSGETQYF.

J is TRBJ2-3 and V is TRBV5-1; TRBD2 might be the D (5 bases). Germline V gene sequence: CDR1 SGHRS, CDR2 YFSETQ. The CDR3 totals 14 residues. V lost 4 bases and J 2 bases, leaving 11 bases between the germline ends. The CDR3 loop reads CASSMTTPTDTQYF. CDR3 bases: TGCGCCAGCAGCATGACTACCCCCACAGATACGCAGTATTTT.

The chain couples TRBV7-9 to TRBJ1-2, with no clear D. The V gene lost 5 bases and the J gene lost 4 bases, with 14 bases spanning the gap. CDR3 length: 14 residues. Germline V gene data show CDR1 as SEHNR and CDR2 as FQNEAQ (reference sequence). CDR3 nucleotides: TGTGCCAGCAGCCCCCCCCTCCTTATCTATGGCTACACCTTC. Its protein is CASSPPLLIYGYTF.

The CDR3 here is CASSYRLAGDEQFF. The CDR3 DNA follows: TGTGCCAGCAGTTACAGGCTAGCGGGAGATGAGCAGTTCTTC. The chain is built from TRBV6-5 and TRBJ2-1, with 10 bases fitting TRBD2. Germline V gene lookup returns CDR1 MNHEY and CDR2 SVGAGI. CDR3 length: 14 amino acids. V lost 2 bases and J lost 8; bases outside the gene matches: 3.

The DNA for the CDR3 is TGCAGCGTTGAAGAGGGGACTAGCGGGAGCAATGAGCAGTTCTTC. Translating gives CSVEEGTSGSNEQFF. This chain uses TRBV29-1 with TRBJ2-1; TRBD2 agrees at 14 bases. Trimming took 0 bases from V and 6 from J; bases not matched to a gene: 1. This CDR3 has 15 residues. Germline V gene sequence: CDR1 SQVTM, CDR2 ANQGSEA.

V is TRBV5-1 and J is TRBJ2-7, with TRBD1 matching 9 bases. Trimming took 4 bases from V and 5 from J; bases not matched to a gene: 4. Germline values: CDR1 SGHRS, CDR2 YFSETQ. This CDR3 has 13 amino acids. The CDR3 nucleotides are TGCGCCAGCAGCAAGGGACAGGGTCACGAGCAGTACTTC. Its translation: CASSKGQGHEQYF.

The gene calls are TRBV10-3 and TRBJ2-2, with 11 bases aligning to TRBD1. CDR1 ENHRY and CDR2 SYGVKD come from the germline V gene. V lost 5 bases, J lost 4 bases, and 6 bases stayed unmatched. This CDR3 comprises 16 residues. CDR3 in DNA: TGTGCCATCAGTCTGACCGGGACAGGGGGCACCGGGGAGCTGTTTTTT. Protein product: CAISLTGTGGTGELFF.

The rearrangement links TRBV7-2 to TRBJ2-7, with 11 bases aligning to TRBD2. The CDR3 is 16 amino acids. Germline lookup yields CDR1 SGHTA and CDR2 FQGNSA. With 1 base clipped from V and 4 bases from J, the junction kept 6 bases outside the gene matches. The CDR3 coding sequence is TGTGCCAGCAGCTTAGGTCGGGGACTAGCGGAGTACGAGCAGTACTTC. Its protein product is CASSLGRGLAEYEQYF. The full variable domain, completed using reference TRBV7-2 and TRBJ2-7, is GAGVSQSPSNKVTEKGKDVELRCDPISGHTALYWYRQSLGQGLEFLIYFQGNSAPDKSGLPSDRFSAERTGGSVSTLTIQRTQQEDSAVYLCASSLGRGLAEYEQYFGPGTRLTVT.